Described below is a single T cell receptor (beta chain) sequence and its context. This clonotype has ten or more counts. The specificity of this receptor is unknown. Qualities for individual bases were not recorded, and no much larger clone is one base off. Its CDR3 holds 14 amino acids, cysteine through phenylalanine. Solely the CDR3 DNA is kept, with 42 bases framed from the first base. CDR1 and CDR2 are read off the germline V gene as MDHEN and SYDVKM. V is trimmed back by 5 bases and J by 9 bases, and the junction contains 6 bases that no gene match accounts for. The hyperthyroidism patients were between 18 and 65 years old and newly diagnosed, with a disease duration of less than 2 months. Patients with uncontrolled infections, other autoimmune diseases, pregnancy or lactation were excluded. Diagnoses relied on clinical symptoms, serum thyroxine and TRAb, thyroid ultrasound and orbital computed tomography. For progressor patients, blood was drawn at the first diagnosis of hyperthyroidism, before any ophthalmopathy symptoms had appeared. PBMCs were separated from under 12 ml of fresh peripheral blood using Ficoll-Paque density gradient centrifugation. Progressor patients were initially diagnosed with Graves' hyperthyroidism and developed ophthalmopathy during follow-up. Total RNA was extracted with Trizol reagent, and quality was checked on an Agilent 2100 Bioanalyzer.

This specimen comes from a study of T cells in Graves' hyperthyroidism and ophthalmopathy (dated by TCRdb to about 2019). A note on the overall study: Peripheral blood was sampled at the time of initial diagnosis, prior to any treatment. Prospective prediction of ophthalmopathy was tested in an independent validation cohort of approximately 19 hyperthyroidism patients and 17 patients who later progressed to ophthalmopathy. After sampling, hyperthyroidism patients received methimazole starting at 30 mg daily, and ophthalmopathy patients received high-dose intravenous methylprednisolone. To identify TCR V-J signatures that set the groups apart, the researchers used a discovery cohort of 95 to 100 patients, made up of roughly 40 with Graves' ophthalmopathy and approximately 57 with stable Graves' hyperthyroidism. TCR Vbeta CDR3 sequencing of roughly 140 peripheral blood samples (about 45 ophthalmopathy, 75 hyperthyroidism and roughly 17 progressor patients) is reported in the paper. The 75 to 100 discovery patients were randomly split 7:3 into training and test sets. The study also compared thyroid tissue and blood T-cell repertoires from five or six Graves' hyperthyroidism patients. Broader findings and caveats from the paper: Ophthalmopathy was separated from stable hyperthyroidism by a 13 V-J signature model, with about 86% sensitivity and just over 81% specificity obtained in cross-validation and 80%/75% obtained in testing. Blood samples also contained most of the expanded thyroid clonotypes (frequency above 0.001), which suggests that blood repertoires may reflect thyroid immune responses. In validation, the model predicted progression to ophthalmopathy with approximately 71% sensitivity and about 72% specificity, a median of around six months before onset. Sample size was not statistically predetermined, and investigators were not blinded to group allocation.

The TCR beta CDR3 regions were amplified from RNA transcripts. For the first round of RT-PCR on the TCR CDR3, the HTBI primer set was used together with the Qiagen OneStep RT-PCR kit. The libraries were constructed in a second round of multiplex PCR and then size-selected and purified. Libraries were sequenced paired-end with 100 bp reads on an Illumina HiSeq2000. Per the source publication's procedure: SOAPnuke was used to process the raw data, removing reads that contained adapters or uncalled bases, had a mean Phred below 15, or lacked an exact match to the constant primer or identifier. COPE v1.2.5 was used to merge high-quality paired reads, and clonotypes were defined as unique nucleotide sequences. MiTCR v1.1 was used to align clonotypes to the IMGT TRBV, TRBD and TRBJ reference segments. The analysis included only V-J combinations with a frequency above 0.0001, which together covered 99% to 99.2% of the repertoires. A TCS score was defined as the ratio between F50 (clonal expansion) and ExV (chaos), using BLOSUM62-based TCRdist between CDR3 peptides within each V-J. Welch's t-statistics and random forest reduced around 550 V-J features to roughly 13, which were used in a naive Bayes classifier (R e1071). The public reads were run again by TCRdb, first through fastp at Q25 and then through MiXCR, and only productive beta chains were kept. Entries are consolidated by CDR3 protein sequence, retaining the most common genes and DNA. For this entry, the V and J calls and clone size follow TCRdb and not the study's own pipeline. The sample data list some 380,000 distinct CDR3 sequences, and roughly 13% of these were observed just once. In total, the top ten clones hold 20% of the sample.

The sequence links TRBV28 to TRBJ2-7, and TRBD2 aligns with 14 junction nucleotides. The sequence came from a man aged 25-40 years with Graves' hyperthyroidism that later progressed to Graves' ophthalmopathy. The sample taken for sequencing was blood. The CDR3 reads CASSPGTSGGTQYF. In nucleotide form, the sequence is TGTGCCAGCAGTCCTGGGACTAGCGGGGGCACGCAGTACTTC. Full variable domain (CDR3 extended with the reference TRBV28 and TRBJ2-7 proteins): DVKVTQSSRYLVKRTGEKVFLECVQDMDHENMFWYRQDPGLGLRLIYFSYDVKMKEKGDIPEGYSVSREKKERFSLILESASTNQTSMYLCASSPGTSGGTQYFGPGTRLTVT.